This passage covers 27 T cell receptor beta chains from one sample sequenced in a study of cytomegalovirus exposure and HLA in healthy donors. Primers: 60 Vbeta forward and 13 Jbeta reverse. The method was immunoSEQ multiplex PCR; TCRdb's version includes in-frame clones alone and lacks a portion of them. This sample's clone table lists approximately 130,000 clones. Specimen: PBMCs. These receptors were taken from a woman aged 55-70 years in good health and CMV-seronegative.

The chain has TRBV28 and TRBJ2-1; TRBD2 agrees at 10 bases. This CDR3 has 14 residues. The trim removed 8 bases at V and 9 bases at J, leaving 10 bases unmatched. CDR1 MDHEN and CDR2 SYDVKM come from the germline V gene. CDR3 amino acids: CASLAGAPGSEQFF. The CDR3 nucleotides are TGTGCCAGCCTAGCGGGAGCCCCGGGGAGTGAGCAGTTCTTC.

The chain joins TRBV2 to TRBJ2-7; TRBD2 agrees at 8 bases. Germline V gives CDR1 SNHLY, CDR2 FYNNEI. This CDR3 has 18 residues. V gave up 6 bases and J gave up 4 bases; unmatched junction bases: 20. The CDR3 coding sequence is TGTGCCAGCAGCGGAACGGGGGGCGGGAGGACGACTAATTACGAGCAGTACTTC. Translation: CASSGTGGGRTTNYEQYF.

The chain is built from TRBV28 and TRBJ2-1; 11 nucleotides align to TRBD2. The CDR3 is 16 residues long. V dropped 3 bases and J dropped 4; count of bases not matched to a gene: 5. Germline CDR1 and CDR2: MDHEN and SYDVKM. CDR3 sequence: CASSLGTSGHYNEQFF. CDR3 DNA: TGTGCCAGCAGTTTGGGGACTAGCGGTCATTACAATGAGCAGTTCTTC.

V gene TRBV18 combines with J gene TRBJ1-5; D is possibly TRBD1 (6 bases). The CDR3 has 16 residues. Trimming cost V 3 bases and J 2 bases, with 14 bases left between them. CDR1 and CDR2 (germline): KGHSH, LQKENI. CDR3 DNA: TGTGCCAGCTCACCTAACAGGGTTGCGGGCAATCAGCCCCAGCATTTT. This sequence encodes CASSPNRVAGNQPQHF.

The chain is built from TRBV7-9 and TRBJ1-1; D is unresolved. Trimming cost V 5 bases and J 0 bases, with 7 bases left between them. CDR1 SEHNR and CDR2 FQNEAQ come from the germline V gene (reference sequence). The CDR3 sequence is 13 residues long. Written as DNA, the CDR3 is TGTGCCAGCAGCGCGCGGATGAACACTGAAGCTTTCTTT. Translating gives CASSARMNTEAFF.

This rearrangement joins TRBV25-1 to TRBJ2-7; TRBD2 aligns across 12 bases. V was pared by 3 bases and J by 4 bases, with 10 bases of the junction left unmatched. Per germline, CDR1 MGHDK and CDR2 SYGVNS. The CDR3 extends over 17 amino acids. The CDR3 region has the DNA TGTGCCAGCAGTGATTGGGCTAGCGGGAGGGCCGGGTACGAGCAGTACTTC. Protein sequence: CASSDWASGRAGYEQYF.

This chain connects TRBV28 to TRBJ1-3; unclear D gene. Germline CDR1 and CDR2: MDHEN and SYDVKM. The CDR3 sequence is 16 residues long. The V gene lost 5 bases and the J gene lost 1 base, with 15 bases spanning the gap. The chain's CDR3 is CASSLGELGSGNTIYF. CDR3 sequence (DNA): TGTGCCAGCAGTCTGGGAGAGTTAGGGTCTGGAAACACCATATATTTT. The full variable domain, rest sourced from reference TRBV28 and TRBJ1-3, is DVKVTQSSRYLVKRTGEKVFLECVQDMDHENMFWYRQDPGLGLRLIYFSYDVKMKEKGDIPEGYSVSREKKERFSLILESASTNQTSMYLCASSLGELGSGNTIYFGEGSWLTVV.

The V and J genes are TRBV10-2 and TRBJ1-5; tentative D call: TRBD1 (5 bases). The V end lost 3 bases, the J end lost 2 bases, and 5 bases lay between the germline ends. The CDR3 is 13 amino acids. Germline-derived CDR1 and CDR2 are WSHSY and SAAADI. The CDR3 coding sequence is TGCGCCAGCAGTGAAGGGGGCAATCAGCCCCAGCATTTT. This encodes CASSEGGNQPQHF.

The V call is TRBV5-6, the J call TRBJ1-3, with D possibly matching TRBD1 (5 bases). Looked up from germline, CDR1 is SGHDT and CDR2 is YYEEEE. CDR3 length equals 15 residues. Trimming pared 4 bases from V and 0 bases from J, leaving 11 bases between. CDR3 coding DNA: TGTGCCAGCAGCCCGACAGCCGCCTCTGGAAACACCATATATTTT. Translating gives CASSPTAASGNTIYF.

CDR3 sequence reads: CASSPTGGTDTQYF. CDR3 nucleotide sequence: TGCGCCAGCAGCCCGACAGGGGGTACAGATACGCAGTATTTT. V is TRBV5-1 and J is TRBJ2-3; TRBD1 matches 9 bases. V shed 4 bases and J 3 bases; nucleotides not matched to a gene: 3. CDR3 length equals 14 residues. Germline CDR1 reads SGHRS; CDR2 reads YFSETQ.

The chain combines TRBV19 with TRBJ2-5; the match to TRBD1 covers 9 bases. The DNA end is a closer match to TRBJ2-7, so the J assignment may be wrong. There are 14 residues in the CDR3. Germline lookup yields CDR1 LNHDA and CDR2 SQIVND (reference sequence). The CDR3 is CASSFGTGTYEQYF. For the CDR3, the DNA is TGTGCCAGTAGTTTCGGGACAGGGACCTACGAGCAGTACTTC.

The chain joins TRBV6-6 to TRBJ1-6; 7 bases map to TRBD1. The length of the CDR3 is 14 residues. Germline V gives CDR1 MNHNY, CDR2 SVGAGI (reference sequence). With V trimmed by 6 bases and J by 7 bases, 6 bases remained unmatched. The CDR3 reads CASSHGTENSPLHF. For the CDR3, the DNA is TGTGCCAGCAGCCACGGGACAGAGAATTCACCCCTCCACTTT.

V and J are TRBV10-3 and TRBJ2-2, with D possibly TRBD2 on 6 matching bases. Germline assignment: CDR1 ENHRY and CDR2 SYGVKD. The CDR3 consists of 15 residues. The V end lost 5 bases, the J end lost 6 bases, and 16 bases lay between the germline ends. The CDR3 protein is CAISNAPGEAGELFF. CDR3 bases: TGTGCCATCAGTAACGCACCCGGGGAGGCCGGGGAGCTGTTTTTT.

V is TRBV27 and J is TRBJ1-1, with TRBD1 identical over 7 bases. V lost 6 bases, J lost 1 base, and 11 bases stayed unmatched. The CDR3 length is 16 residues. Germline V lookup: CDR1 MNHEY, CDR2 SMNVEV (reference sequence). The CDR3 nucleotides are TGTGCCAGCAGCCAATTCGGGACAGACAGGAACACTGAAGCTTTCTTT. Translated: CASSQFGTDRNTEAFF.

The chain has TRBV23-1 and TRBJ2-5, with TRBD1 as a possible D gene (5 bases). TRBV23-1 is recorded as an ORF, its role being uncertain. V lost 5 bases and J 2 bases, leaving 9 bases between the germline ends. The CDR3 spans 13 residues. The CDR3 DNA sequence: TGCGCCAGCAGTAGAGCAGGGCAAGAGACCCAGTACTTC. The encoded protein is CASSRAGQETQYF.

The rearrangement links TRBV19 to TRBJ2-3; 7 bases line up with TRBD1. CDR3 size: 17 residues. V dropped 4 bases and J dropped 4; count of bases not matched to a gene: 14. Germline V gene lookup returns CDR1 LNHDA and CDR2 SQIVND (reference sequence). The CDR3 here is CASSTIYTGQNSDTQYF. The CDR3 DNA reads TGTGCCAGTAGTACTATCTACACGGGACAGAACTCAGATACGCAGTATTTT.

The chain couples TRBV5-1 to TRBJ1-4; 12 nucleotides match TRBD1. The germline CDR1 and CDR2 sequences are SGHRS and YFSETQ. After removal of 1 base from V and 8 bases from J, the junction contained 3 bases not matched to a gene. The CDR3 extends over 15 amino acids. CDR3 DNA sequence: TGCGCCAGCAGCTTGACGGGACAGGGGGCGGAAAAACTGTTTTTT. Its translation: CASSLTGQGAEKLFF.

The V call is TRBV18, the J call TRBJ1-1; D is unresolved. The V end was cut by 2 bases, the J end by 1 base, with 5 bases between. The germline V gene has CDR1 KGHSH and CDR2 LQKENI. The CDR3 covers 13 residues. The CDR3 protein is CASSPEKNTEAFF. In nucleotides, the CDR3 is TGTGCCAGCTCACCAGAGAAGAACACTGAAGCTTTCTTT.

Points on this clone: Additional DNA sequences in this sample encode the identical CDR3. This chain links TRBV5-1 with TRBJ2-5; 9 bases agree with TRBD2. The germline V gene has CDR1 SGHRS and CDR2 YFSETQ. Germline trimming cut 0 bases from V and 2 bases from J; bases unmatched to any gene: 5. CDR3 length equals 16 residues. CDR3 nucleotide sequence: TGCGCCAGCAGCTTGGGGGGTAGCGGGGGACAAGAGACCCAGTACTTC. The encoded protein is CASSLGGSGGQETQYF.

The chain joins TRBV19 to TRBJ2-4; D is possibly TRBD2 (5 bases). V lost 0 bases and J 8 bases, leaving 11 bases between the germline ends. CDR1 is LNHDA and CDR2 is SQIVND in the germline V gene (reference sequence). There are 14 residues in the CDR3. CDR3 protein: CASSIDPTGDIQYF. The DNA for the CDR3 is TGTGCCAGTAGTATAGATCCAACCGGGGACATTCAGTACTTC. Combining the CDR3 with reference TRBV19 and TRBJ2-4 gives the whole variable domain DGGITQSPKYLFRKEGQNVTLSCEQNLNHDAMYWYRQDPGQGLRLIYYSQIVNDFQKGDIAEGYSVSREKKESFPLTVTSAQKNPTAFYLCASSIDPTGDIQYFGAGTRLSVL.

The rearrangement links TRBV7-9 to TRBJ2-7, with 7 bases aligning to TRBD1. The V gene end was trimmed by 4 bases and the J gene end by 0 bases; junction bases not matched to a gene: 6. CDR1 and CDR2 (germline): SEHNR, FQNEAQ (reference sequence). This CDR3 comprises 15 residues. The CDR3 loop reads CASSYTGASSYEQYF. The CDR3, as DNA: TGTGCCAGCAGCTATACAGGGGCCAGCTCCTACGAGCAGTACTTC.

This chain joins TRBV12-5 and TRBJ1-1, with D maybe TRBD1 (5 bases). Germline CDR1 LGHNT, CDR2 FRNRAP. This CDR3 region has 13 residues. V gave up 1 base and J gave up 7 bases, with 10 bases separating them. The DNA of the CDR3 is TGTGCTAGTGGTTTGGGGGGGGGATTTGAAGCTTTCTTT. Translated, it gives CASGLGGGFEAFF. Full variable domain (rest looked up from reference TRBV12-5 and TRBJ1-1): DARVTQTPRHKVTEMGQEVTMRCQPILGHNTVFWYRQTMMQGLELLAYFRNRAPLDDSGMPKDRFSAEMPDATLATLKIQPSEPRDSAVYFCASGLGGGFEAFFGQGTRLTVV.

V is TRBV2 and J is TRBJ1-5, with TRBD1 identical over 9 bases. CDR3 length: 14 residues. Germline CDR1 and CDR2: SNHLY and FYNNEI. J lost 4 bases, V lost 7 bases, and 5 bases had no gene match. The CDR3 DNA reads as TGTGCCAGCACTGGGACAGGGCCTAATCAGCCCCAGCATTTT. It translates to CASTGTGPNQPQHF.

The chain couples TRBV19 to TRBJ2-2, with D tentatively TRBD2 (5 bases). CDR3 length: 14 amino acids. Between the trimmed V and J ends, which lost 5 bases and 5 bases, there was a span of 12 bases. Germline CDR1 is LNHDA and CDR2 is SQIVND (reference sequence). The CDR3, as DNA: TGTGCCAGTAGTCCCCGGGAAGGAACCGGGGAGCTGTTTTTT. Its translation is CASSPREGTGELFF.

The rearrangement links TRBV27 to TRBJ2-7, with TRBD1 identical over 8 bases. Germline V gives CDR1 MNHEY, CDR2 SMNVEV (reference sequence). V dropped 4 bases and J dropped 3; count of bases not matched to a gene: 17. CDR3 size: 18 residues. The CDR3 protein is CASSSLPQTGAVGYEQYF. CDR3 in DNA: TGTGCCAGCAGTTCCTTGCCTCAGACAGGGGCAGTAGGCTACGAGCAGTACTTC.

V is TRBV21-1 and J is TRBJ2-2; the table's D call of TRBD1 was not tested on the DNA. TRBV21-1 is given as a pseudogene. The CDR3 runs to 15 residues. The CDR3 bases are TGTGCCAGCAAGCCAGACAGGGGAATCACCGGGGAGCTGTTTTTT. Encoded protein: CASKPDRGITGELFF.

The chain uses TRBV28 and TRBJ2-3, with a tentative D call TRBD2 (5 bases). CDR3 length equals 13 residues. Germline V lookup: CDR1 MDHEN, CDR2 SYDVKM. The germline V and J ends were trimmed by 7 bases and 6 bases, with 14 bases remaining between them. As DNA, the CDR3 is TGTGCCAGCACTCGGGGAACCTTGGATACGCAGTATTTT. This translates into CASTRGTLDTQYF.